This T cell receptor beta chain was captured in a study of monozygotic twins with inflammatory bowel disease. From its re-call of the 5' RACE reads, TCRdb lists each CDR3 protein once, without DNA. The data show approximately 160,000 distinct CDR3 sequences, and the top ten clones hold around 7.2%. The CDR3 runs to 18 residues. The germline CDR1 and CDR2 sequences are MNHEY and SVGAGI. General study findings and limits: Lower sharing of clonotypes with other individuals was seen in IBD patients than in healthy twins. This was most marked in patients showing signs of disease activity.

As to this clonotype: The antigen is unknown.

The sequenced sample was blood. This receptor was taken from a human donor with ulcerative colitis or Crohn's disease, or a healthy co-twin of an affected twin (not recorded which). The chain has TRBV6-5 and TRBJ2-7; TCRdb outputs TRBD2, but without DNA this stays unchecked. The chain's CDR3 is CASSYLSRTLGRSYEQYF.